This T cell receptor (beta chain) emerged from a study of EBV T-cell therapy then PD-1 blockade in nasopharyngeal carcinoma. Sample treatment: AdE1-LMPpoly-expanded autologous EBV-specific T-cell therapy followed by anti-PD-1 nivolumab. V dropped 1 base and J dropped 1 base, with 8 bases sitting between them. The CDR3 has 14 amino acids. CDR1 is SGHVS and CDR2 is FQNEAQ in the germline V gene. This clone was seen only a few times. Its antigen is unidentified. Profiling relied on immunoSEQ multiplex PCR, and the TCRdb table lists in-frame clones only, not all of them. The table shows 17,000 or so clones, with over 80% occurring only once.

The chain couples TRBV7-8 to TRBJ2-7, with D perhaps assigned TRBD1 or TRBD2 (5 bases each). The sequence was collected from a middle-aged man with nasopharyngeal carcinoma. The sequences come from CD8+ T cells from blood, collected at day 0 from a patient whose treatment included autologous EBV-specific T cells and nivolumab. CDR3 sequence (DNA): TGTGCCAGCAGCTTAGACAGGAGGTCCTACGAGCAGTACTTC. Residues: CASSLDRRSYEQYF.